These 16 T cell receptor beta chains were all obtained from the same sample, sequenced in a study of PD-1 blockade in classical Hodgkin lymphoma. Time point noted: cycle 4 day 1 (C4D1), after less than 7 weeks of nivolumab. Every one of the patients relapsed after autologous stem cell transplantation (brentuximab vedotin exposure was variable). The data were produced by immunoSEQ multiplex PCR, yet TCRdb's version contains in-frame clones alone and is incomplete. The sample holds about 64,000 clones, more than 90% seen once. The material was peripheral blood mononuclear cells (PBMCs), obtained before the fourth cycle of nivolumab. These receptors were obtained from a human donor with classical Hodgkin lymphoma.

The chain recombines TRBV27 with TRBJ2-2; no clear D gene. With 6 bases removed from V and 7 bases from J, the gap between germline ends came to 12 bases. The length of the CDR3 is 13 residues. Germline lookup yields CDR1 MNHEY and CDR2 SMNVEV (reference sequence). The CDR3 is CASSPRSVGELFF. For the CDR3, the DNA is TGTGCCAGCAGCCCCAGGTCGGTCGGGGAGCTGTTTTTT.

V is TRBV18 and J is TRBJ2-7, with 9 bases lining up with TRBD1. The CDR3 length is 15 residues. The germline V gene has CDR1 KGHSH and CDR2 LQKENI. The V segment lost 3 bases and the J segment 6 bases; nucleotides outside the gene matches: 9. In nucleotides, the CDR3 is TGTGCCAGCTCACCGTCCGGGACAGGGTCCCTCGAGCAGTACTTC. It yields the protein CASSPSGTGSLEQYF.

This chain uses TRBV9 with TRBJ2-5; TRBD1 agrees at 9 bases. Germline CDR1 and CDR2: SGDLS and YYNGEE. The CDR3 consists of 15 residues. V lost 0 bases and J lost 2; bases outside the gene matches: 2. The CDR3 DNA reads TGTGCCAGCAGCGTAGAGGACAGGGGTCAAGAGACCCAGTACTTC. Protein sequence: CASSVEDRGQETQYF.

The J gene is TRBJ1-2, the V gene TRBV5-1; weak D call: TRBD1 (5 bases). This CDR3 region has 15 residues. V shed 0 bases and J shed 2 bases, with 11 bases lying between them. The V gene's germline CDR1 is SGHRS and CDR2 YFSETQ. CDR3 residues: CASSLVQGRNYGYTF. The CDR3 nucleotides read TGCGCCAGCAGCTTGGTTCAGGGCCGGAACTATGGCTACACCTTC.

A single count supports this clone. CDR3: CASSGQGSWKTQYF. The CDR3 nucleotides are TGCGCCAGCAGTGGTCAGGGGTCGTGGAAGACCCAGTACTTC. The V call is TRBV10-2, the J call TRBJ2-5; D might be TRBD1 (6 bases). Germline CDR1 WSHSY, CDR2 SAAADI. The V and J ends lost 4 bases and 6 bases respectively, with 15 bases between them. CDR3 length: 14 residues.

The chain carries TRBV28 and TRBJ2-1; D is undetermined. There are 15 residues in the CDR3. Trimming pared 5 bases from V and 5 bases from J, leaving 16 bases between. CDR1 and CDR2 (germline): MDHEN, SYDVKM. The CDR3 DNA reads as TGTGCCAGCAGTCCCGACACACAAGGCAACAATGAGCAGTTCTTC. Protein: CASSPDTQGNNEQFF.

The CDR3 sequence: CASSPGANQPQHF. For the CDR3, the DNA is TGTGCCAGCAGTCCAGGGGCAAATCAGCCCCAGCATTTT. The chain uses TRBV7-9 and TRBJ1-5; D is perhaps TRBD1 (6 bases). Germline CDR1 and CDR2: SEHNR and FQNEAQ (reference sequence). This CDR3 has 13 amino acids. V gave up 6 bases and J gave up 4 bases, with 10 bases separating them.

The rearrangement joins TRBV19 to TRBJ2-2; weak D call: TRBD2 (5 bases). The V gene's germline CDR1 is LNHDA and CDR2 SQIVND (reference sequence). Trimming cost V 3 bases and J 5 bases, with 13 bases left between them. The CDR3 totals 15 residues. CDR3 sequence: CASSITGIKTGELFF. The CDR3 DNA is TGTGCCAGTAGTATTACGGGGATAAAAACCGGGGAGCTGTTTTTT.

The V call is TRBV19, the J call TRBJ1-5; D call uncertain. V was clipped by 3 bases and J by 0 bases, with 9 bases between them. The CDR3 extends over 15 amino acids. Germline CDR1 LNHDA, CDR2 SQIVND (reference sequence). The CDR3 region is CASSMTGYSNQPQHF. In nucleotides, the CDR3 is TGTGCCAGTAGTATGACCGGGTATAGCAATCAGCCCCAGCATTTT.

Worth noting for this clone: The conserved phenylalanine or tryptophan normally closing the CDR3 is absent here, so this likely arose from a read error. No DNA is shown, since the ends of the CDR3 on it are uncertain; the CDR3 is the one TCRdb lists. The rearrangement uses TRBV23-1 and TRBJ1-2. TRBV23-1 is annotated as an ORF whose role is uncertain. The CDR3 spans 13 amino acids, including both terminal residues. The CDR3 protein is CASSQSTYKTPLL.

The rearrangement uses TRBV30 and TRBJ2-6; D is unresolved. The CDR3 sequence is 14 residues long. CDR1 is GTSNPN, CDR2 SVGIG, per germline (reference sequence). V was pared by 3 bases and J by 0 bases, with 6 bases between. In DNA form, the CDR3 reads TGTGCCTGGAGCGGGTACTCTGGGGCCAACGTCCTGACTTTC. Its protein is CAWSGYSGANVLTF.

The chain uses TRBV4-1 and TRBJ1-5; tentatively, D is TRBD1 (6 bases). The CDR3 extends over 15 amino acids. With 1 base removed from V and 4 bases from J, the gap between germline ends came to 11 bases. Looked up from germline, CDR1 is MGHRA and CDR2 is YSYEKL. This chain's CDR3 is CASSQVGTRNQPQHF. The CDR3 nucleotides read TGCGCCAGCAGCCAAGTAGGGACAAGGAATCAGCCCCAGCATTTT.

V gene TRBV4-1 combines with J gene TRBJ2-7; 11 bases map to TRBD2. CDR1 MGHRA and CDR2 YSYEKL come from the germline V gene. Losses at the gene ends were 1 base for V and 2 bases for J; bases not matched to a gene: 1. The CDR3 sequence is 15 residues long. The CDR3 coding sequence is TGCGCCAGCAGCCAAGGACTAGCGGGGACCTACGAGCAGTACTTC. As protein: CASSQGLAGTYEQYF.

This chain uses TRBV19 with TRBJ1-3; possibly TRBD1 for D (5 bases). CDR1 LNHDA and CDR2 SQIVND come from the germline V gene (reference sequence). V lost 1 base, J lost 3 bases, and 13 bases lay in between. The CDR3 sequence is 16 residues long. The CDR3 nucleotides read TGTGCCAGTAGTATAGTTGGGGGATCGGATGGAAACACCATATATTTT. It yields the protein CASSIVGGSDGNTIYF.

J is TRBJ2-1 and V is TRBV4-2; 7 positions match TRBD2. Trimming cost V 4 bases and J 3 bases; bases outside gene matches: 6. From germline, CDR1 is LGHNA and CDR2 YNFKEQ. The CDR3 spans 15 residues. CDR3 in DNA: TGTGCCAGCAGCCGCGGTCTAGCGGACTACAATGAGCAGTTCTTC. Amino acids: CASSRGLADYNEQFF.

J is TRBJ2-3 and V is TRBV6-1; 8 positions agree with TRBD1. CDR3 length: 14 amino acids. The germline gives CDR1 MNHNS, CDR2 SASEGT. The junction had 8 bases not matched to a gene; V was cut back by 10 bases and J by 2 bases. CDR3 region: CATTRDRFTDTQYF. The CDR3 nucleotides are TGTGCCACAACCCGGGACAGGTTCACAGATACGCAGTATTTT.